The 32 T cell receptor beta chains reported below all come from one sample, sequenced in a study of metastatic and nonmetastatic thyroid tumors. TCRdb re-processed the PCR reads through MiXCR. The data contain roughly 8,000 clones, 32% of them singletons. All patients reached thyroid surgery having received no treatment beforehand. Sequences were obtained from tumor tissue. These receptor sequences come from a female donor with papillary thyroid cancer or a benign thyroid nodule (not recorded which). Some clones in this sample may be carry-over from other donors' samples.

This clone was seen ten or more times. The chain uses TRBV10-3 and TRBJ1-1; D call uncertain. This CDR3 is built from 12 residues. Germline values: CDR1 ENHRY, CDR2 SYGVKD. V shed 2 bases and J shed 7 bases, with 8 bases lying between them. The CDR3 loop is CAISEIRGEAFF. The DNA for the CDR3 is TGTGCCATCAGTGAGATCCGAGGTGAAGCTTTCTTT.

The chain has TRBV3-1 and TRBJ1-2; 8 bases line up with TRBD1. The CDR3 runs to 13 residues. Germline V lookup: CDR1 LGHDT, CDR2 YNNKEL (reference sequence). V lost 1 base to trimming and J lost 8 bases; unmatched junction nucleotides: 3. The chain's CDR3 is CASSQGRDRGYTF. The CDR3 nucleotides read TGTGCCAGCAGCCAAGGAAGGGACAGGGGCTACACCTTC.

Remarks on this clone: This may come from a read error, since a much larger clone is one base off. CDR3 sequence reads: CVTSIDHTGELFF. In DNA, the CDR3 is TGTGTCACCAGCATAGATCACACGGGGGAGCTGTTTTTT. The gene calls are TRBV15 and TRBJ2-2, with D unresolved. The CDR3 totals 13 residues. CDR1 and CDR2 (germline): LNHNV, YYDKDF (reference sequence). Full variable domain (outside the CDR3, taken from reference TRBV15 and TRBJ2-2): DAMVIQNPRYQVTQFGKPVTLSCSQTLNHNVMYWYQQKSSQAPKLLFHYYDKDFNNEADTPDNFQSRRPNTSFCFLDIRSPGLGDTAMYLCVTSIDHTGELFFGEGSRLTVL.

By sample share, this clone is medium-sized. The chain recombines TRBV15 with TRBJ2-5; D remains unclear. CDR1 and CDR2 from the germline V gene are LNHNV and YYDKDF (reference sequence). The V gene lost 4 bases and the J gene lost 3 bases, with 9 bases spanning the gap. The CDR3 has 13 residues. CDR3 in amino acids: CATSKGIKETQYF. CDR3 nucleotide sequence: TGTGCCACCAGCAAAGGGATTAAAGAGACCCAGTACTTC.

In this sample, this clone turned up a few times. V and J are TRBV6-1 and TRBJ2-2; the D is unclear. There are 15 residues in the CDR3. V was pared by 7 bases and J by 10 bases, with 22 bases between. CDR1 is MNHNS, CDR2 SASEGT, per germline. In DNA, the CDR3 is TGTGCCAGCACAAGCCCCGGAGAGCTCGCCGTGGAGCTGTTTTTT. This translates into CASTSPGELAVELFF.

V gene TRBV15 combines with J gene TRBJ2-2; D gene unclear. This CDR3 is 13 amino acids long. V was cut by 0 bases and J by 14 bases, with 13 bases left in between. CDR1 is LNHNV, CDR2 YYDKDF, per germline (reference sequence). CDR3 in DNA: TGTGCCACCAGCAGAGATCACACGGGTGATCTGTTTTTT. Its protein is CATSRDHTGDLFF.

This clone was counted between two and nine times. A junction end diverges from the germline sequence, so it may reflect a read error. The chain links TRBV6-2 or TRBV6-3 to TRBJ2-1, with D possibly TRBD1 on 6 matching bases. Germline loops: CDR1 MNHEY, CDR2 SVGEGT. The CDR3 is 13 residues long. The DNA for the CDR3 is TGTGCCAGCATTTACAGGGACATGTATGAGCAGTTCTTC. Its protein is CASIYRDMYEQFF.

The rearrangement uses TRBV5-6 and TRBJ2-7; D assignment may be TRBD1 or TRBD2 (6 bases each). Trimming took 4 bases from V and 6 from J, leaving 11 bases between them. Germline loops: CDR1 SGHDT, CDR2 YYEEEE. The CDR3 has 12 amino acids. The CDR3: CASSGEGGEQYF. The CDR3 coding sequence is TGTGCCAGCAGCGGAGAGGGGGGCGAGCAGTACTTC.

About this clone itself: At one end, the junction sequence differs from germline, possibly due to a read error. The chain has TRBV5-1 and TRBJ2-7; 10 positions agree with TRBD2. This CDR3 is 16 amino acids long. Germline CDR1 and CDR2: SGHRS and YFSETQ. CDR3: CASSLVSGRASDEQYF. The DNA for the CDR3 is TGCGCCAGCAGCTTGGTGAGCGGGAGGGCCTCCGACGAGCAGTACTTC. Using reference TRBV5-1 and TRBJ2-7 for the parts outside the CDR3, the full variable domain is KAGVTQTPRYLIKTRGQQVTLSCSPISGHRSVSWYQQTPGQGLQFLFEYFSETQRNKGNFPGRFSGRQFSNSRSEMNVSTLELGDSALYLCASSLVSGRASDEQYFGPGTRLTVT.

By its share, this clone is medium-sized. This chain joins TRBV4-3 and TRBJ2-5; D is unclear. Per germline, CDR1 LGHNA and CDR2 YSLEER. The CDR3 consists of 15 residues. Trimming stripped 0 bases from V and 4 bases from J, with 12 bases between. CDR3 bases: TGCGCCAGCAGCCAAGATTGGGCTAGGGTAGAGACCCAGTACTTC. Its protein is CASSQDWARVETQYF.

This clone appeared a few times. The gene calls are TRBV6-5 and TRBJ1-2; 7 bases line up with TRBD1. V lost 7 bases and J lost 4; bases outside the gene matches: 12. The CDR3 runs to 15 residues. CDR1 is MNHEY and CDR2 is SVGAGI in the germline V gene. CDR3 DNA sequence: TGTGCCAGCATTCCCTCGACAGGGACCACCTATGGCTACACCTTC. Amino acids: CASIPSTGTTYGYTF.

By share of the sample, this clone is medium-sized (0.01 to 0.1%). This chain joins TRBV7-9 and TRBJ2-7, with a possible D match to TRBD2 (7 bases). Germline-derived CDR1 and CDR2 are SEHNR and FQNEAQ (reference sequence). The CDR3 sequence is 14 residues long. Between the trimmed V and J ends, which lost 5 bases and 6 bases, there was a span of 17 bases. The CDR3 here is CASSPGAGEREQYF. The CDR3 DNA is TGTGCCAGCAGCCCAGGGGCGGGAGAACGCGAGCAGTACTTC.

Turning to this clone: A read error may produce the germline difference seen at one junction end. This chain connects TRBV20-1 to TRBJ1-5; no reliable D call. CDR1 is DFQATT and CDR2 is SNEGSKA in the germline V gene (reference sequence). CDR3 length equals 15 residues. The CDR3 nucleotides read TGCAGTGCTGGAACGCGCGGATACAGCAATCGGCCCCAGCATTTT. This codes for CSAGTRGYSNRPQHF.

The V gene is TRBV11-2, the J gene TRBJ2-7, with 7 nucleotides matching TRBD1. Germline lookup yields CDR1 SGHAT and CDR2 FQNNGV. Trimming at V came to 5 bases and at J to 2 bases, leaving 12 bases not matched to a gene. This CDR3 is 16 amino acids long. CDR3 residues: CASSGPTVTGTYEQYF. CDR3 in DNA: TGTGCCAGCAGCGGGCCGACCGTGACAGGGACCTACGAGCAGTACTTC.

The CDR3 bases are TGCAGTGCTAGAGATCGAGATAAGGGGACCTACGAGCAGTACTTC. It encodes CSARDRDKGTYEQYF. This sequence joins TRBV20-1 and TRBJ2-7; maybe TRBD1 (5 bases). V was cut by 0 bases and J by 2 bases, with 14 bases left in between. The CDR3 extends over 15 amino acids. The germline gives CDR1 DFQATT, CDR2 SNEGSKA (reference sequence).

This clone was found once. The conserved closing phenylalanine or tryptophan is absent in this CDR3, likely reflecting a read error. This rearrangement joins TRBV24-1 to TRBJ2-5, with no clear D. CDR1 KGHDR and CDR2 SFDVKD come from the germline V gene. CDR3 size: 12 residues. The CDR3 loop is CATSDFMETQYV. The CDR3 DNA follows: TGTGCCACGAGTGATTTCATGGAGACCCAGTACGTC.

The chain combines TRBV7-9 with TRBJ1-2, with no clear D. Per the germline V gene, CDR1 is SEHNR and CDR2 is FQNEAQ (reference sequence). The V end lost 1 base, the J end lost 13 bases, and 10 bases lay between the germline ends. This CDR3 spans 11 amino acids. CDR3 DNA: TGTGCCAGCAGCTTAGAGGGTCCGGGCACCTTC. This sequence encodes CASSLEGPGTF.

By sample share, this clone is medium-sized. The CDR3 spells CAWAARWVETQYF. As DNA, the CDR3 is TGTGCCTGGGCGGCCCGTTGGGTTGAGACCCAGTACTTC. This chain links TRBV30 with TRBJ2-5, with unresolved D. CDR1 GTSNPN and CDR2 SVGIG come from the germline V gene (reference sequence). V was trimmed by 5 bases and J by 5 bases, leaving 15 bases between them. The CDR3 length is 13 residues.

The chain is built from TRBV5-8 and TRBJ1-3, with TRBD1 matching 8 bases. The CDR3 length is 14 residues. V dropped 4 bases and J dropped 9; count of bases not matched to a gene: 9. The V gene's germline CDR1 is SGHTS and CDR2 YDEGEE. For the CDR3, the DNA is TGTGCCAGCAGCCGACAGGGGACTGCAACCACCATATATTTT. It translates to CASSRQGTATTIYF.

Relative to its sample, this clone is medium-sized. The rearrangement links TRBV20-1 to TRBJ2-7; the match to TRBD2 covers 9 bases. The CDR3 consists of 14 residues. Germline V gene lookup returns CDR1 DFQATT and CDR2 SNEGSKA (reference sequence). J was trimmed by 6 bases and V by 3 bases; bases with no gene match: 9. The CDR3 spells CSASNALAGSEQYF. The CDR3 DNA reads TGCAGTGCTAGTAATGCACTAGCGGGTTCCGAGCAGTACTTC.

The CDR3 DNA follows: TGCGCCAGCAGCTTGGAAGGGAATGAGCAGTTCTTC. Encoded protein: CASSLEGNEQFF. V gene TRBV5-1 combines with J gene TRBJ2-1; no clear D. The ends were cut back, 0 bases at V and 7 bases at J, with 5 bases in the middle. The germline V gene encodes CDR1 SGHRS and CDR2 YFSETQ. The CDR3 loop spans 12 amino acids.

This chain links TRBV30 with TRBJ2-5, with 7 nucleotides matching TRBD1. The CDR3 runs 14 residues. Per the germline V gene, CDR1 is GTSNPN and CDR2 is SVGIG (reference sequence). J gave up 4 bases and V 3 bases, and 8 bases lay outside the gene matches. CDR3 in amino acids: CAWSLGQAGETQYF. CDR3 nucleotides: TGTGCCTGGAGCCTCGGACAGGCAGGAGAGACCCAGTACTTC.

This clone ranks as medium-sized. The CDR3 bases are TGTGCCAGCAGCTTAGAATTGGCATCACCCCTCCACTTT. Its protein is CASSLELASPLHF. This chain links TRBV7-8 with TRBJ1-6; D unresolved. The V end was cut by 1 base, the J end by 10 bases, with 8 bases between. CDR3 length equals 13 residues. Looked up from germline, CDR1 is SGHVS and CDR2 is FQNEAQ.

This chain uses TRBV6-1 with TRBJ2-5; D unresolved. CDR1 is MNHNS and CDR2 is SASEGT in the germline V gene. Trimming shortened V by 7 bases and J by 3 bases, and 9 bases separated the two germline ends. The CDR3 consists of 12 residues. The CDR3 DNA is TGTGCCAGCATGGACCTAAAAGAGACCCAGTACTTC. Translated: CASMDLKETQYF.

This clone was counted a single time. Relative to the germline gene, one junction end is altered; a read error may explain this. The J gene is TRBJ2-1, the V gene TRBV9; 8 bases line up with TRBD2. CDR1 is SGDLS and CDR2 is YYNGEE in the germline V gene. CDR3 length: 15 amino acids. CDR3: CASSYVLADHNEQLF. The CDR3 nucleotides read TGTGCCAGCAGCTACGTACTAGCGGACCACAATGAGCAGTTATTC. Filled out from reference TRBV9 and TRBJ2-1, the complete variable domain reads DSGVTQTPKHLITATGQRVTLRCSPRSGDLSVYWYQQSLDQGLQFLIQYYNGEERAKGNILERFSAQQFPDLHSELNLSSLELGDSALYFCASSYVLADHNEQLFGPGTRLTVL.

This chain links TRBV3-1 with TRBJ2-1; 8 nucleotides match TRBD2. V lost 5 bases, J lost 5 bases, and 11 bases stayed unmatched. This CDR3 comprises 16 residues. Per the germline V gene, CDR1 is LGHDT and CDR2 is YNNKEL (reference sequence). DNA of the CDR3: TGTGCCAGCAGCTTGTATACTAGCGGAAGTAACAATGAGCAGTTCTTC. Protein sequence: CASSLYTSGSNNEQFF.

The chain carries TRBV7-2 and TRBJ2-1; 8 nucleotides match TRBD1. J gave up 9 bases and V 5 bases, and 9 bases lay outside the gene matches. The CDR3 is made up of 14 amino acids. Germline CDR1 SGHTA, CDR2 FQGNSA. The CDR3 coding sequence is TGTGCCAGCAGCCGGACAGGGAGGTGGGGTGAGCAGTTCTTC. Protein sequence: CASSRTGRWGEQFF.

This clone was detected only a few times. This chain joins TRBV24-1 and TRBJ2-2; D is perhaps TRBD1 (5 bases). Trimming left V 5 bases short and J 2 bases short, with 14 bases between. Germline values: CDR1 KGHDR, CDR2 SFDVKD. The CDR3 runs 16 residues. CDR3 bases: TGTGCCACCAGTGGAAAGGGGATGGCAAACACCGGGGAGCTGTTTTTT. Protein: CATSGKGMANTGELFF.

This clone is labeled medium-sized (0.01 to 0.1%). This CDR3 reads CASSTASTYEQYF. Written as DNA, the CDR3 is TGTGCCAGCAGCACCGCCTCGACCTACGAGCAGTACTTC. The J gene is TRBJ2-7, the V gene TRBV12-3 or TRBV12-4; D unresolved. CDR3 size: 13 residues. The ends were cut back, 6 bases at V and 2 bases at J, with 11 bases in the middle.

In DNA form, the CDR3 reads TGCAGTGCTAGGACAGGGAGCACCGGGGAGCTGTTTTTT. This gives the protein CSARTGSTGELFF. This chain links TRBV20-1 with TRBJ2-2; 7 positions match TRBD1. Looked up from germline, CDR1 is DFQATT and CDR2 is SNEGSKA (reference sequence). The CDR3 has 13 amino acids. V dropped 3 bases and J dropped 4; count of bases not matched to a gene: 2.

The DNA for the CDR3 is TGTGCCAGCAGAACCAGGGTTAACGAGCAGTACTTC. The encoded protein is CASRTRVNEQYF. The chain uses TRBV6-2 or TRBV6-3 and TRBJ2-7, with a possible D match to TRBD1 (5 bases). The CDR3 consists of 12 residues. Trimming left V 6 bases short and J 5 bases short, with 11 bases between. Germline loops: CDR1 MNHEY, CDR2 SVGEGT.

In its sample, this clone ranks as medium-sized. The chain employs TRBV6-2 or TRBV6-3 and TRBJ2-7; D is ambiguous. The CDR3 runs 14 residues. Trimming removed 3 bases from V and 3 bases from J, with 12 bases in between. Germline V gene lookup returns CDR1 MNHEY and CDR2 SVGEGT. In DNA, the CDR3 is TGTGCCAGCAGTTATGCCCAGGAAGTCTACGAGCAGTACTTC. It encodes CASSYAQEVYEQYF.